The clone carrying this T cell receptor beta chain has just one count. Its antigen is undetermined. The data originate from a study of cytomegalovirus exposure and HLA in healthy donors. Study-wide results and limits: In an earlier analysis, most TCR beta V segments were productive about 87% or about 30% of the time.

The V and J ends lost 4 bases and 4 bases respectively, with 14 bases between them. The germline CDR1 and CDR2 sequences are LGHNA and YSLEER. The CDR3 has 15 amino acids. The PCR used 60 Vbeta and 13 Jbeta primers. Sequencing was performed with immunoSEQ multiplex PCR; in TCRdb, only in-frame clones are kept and a portion is missing. The sample has fewer than 110,000 clones, under 85% seen once. This TCR was recovered from a man aged 50-60 years in good health and CMV-seropositive. The V gene is TRBV4-3, the J gene TRBJ2-1; D perhaps matches TRBD1 (6 bases). The specimen was PBMCs. This CDR3 reads CASSLATGQYNEQFF. The CDR3 DNA follows: TGCGCCAGCAGCCTTGCGACAGGCCAATACAATGAGCAGTTCTTC.